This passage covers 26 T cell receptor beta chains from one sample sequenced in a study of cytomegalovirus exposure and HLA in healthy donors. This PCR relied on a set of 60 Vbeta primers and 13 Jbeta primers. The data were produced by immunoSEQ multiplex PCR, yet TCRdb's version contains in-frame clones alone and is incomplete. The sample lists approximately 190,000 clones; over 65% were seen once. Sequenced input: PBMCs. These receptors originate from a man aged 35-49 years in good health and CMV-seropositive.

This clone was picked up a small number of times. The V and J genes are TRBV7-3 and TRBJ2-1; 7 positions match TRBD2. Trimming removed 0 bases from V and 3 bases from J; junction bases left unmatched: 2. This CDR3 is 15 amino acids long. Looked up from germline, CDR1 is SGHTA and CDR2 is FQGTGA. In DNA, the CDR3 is TGTGCCAGCAGCTTAACACGGGAGGTCTACAATGAGCAGTTCTTC. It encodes CASSLTREVYNEQFF.

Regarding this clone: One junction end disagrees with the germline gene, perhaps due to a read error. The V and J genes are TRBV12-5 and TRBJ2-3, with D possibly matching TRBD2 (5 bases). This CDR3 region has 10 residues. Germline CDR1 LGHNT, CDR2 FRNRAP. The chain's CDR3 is CASGSPWELF. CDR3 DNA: TGTGCTAGTGGTTCCCCCTGGGAGCTTTTT.

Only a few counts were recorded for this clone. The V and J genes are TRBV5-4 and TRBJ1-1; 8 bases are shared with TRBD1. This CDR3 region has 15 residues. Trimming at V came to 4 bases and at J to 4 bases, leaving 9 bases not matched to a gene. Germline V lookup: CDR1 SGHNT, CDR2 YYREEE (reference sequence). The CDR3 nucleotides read TGTGCCAGCAGCATCAGGGGGCGCGGGGCCACTGAAGCTTTCTTT. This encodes CASSIRGRGATEAFF.

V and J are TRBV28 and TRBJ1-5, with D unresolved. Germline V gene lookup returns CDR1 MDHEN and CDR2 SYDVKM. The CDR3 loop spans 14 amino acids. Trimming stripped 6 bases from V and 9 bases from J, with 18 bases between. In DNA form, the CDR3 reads TGTGCCAGCAGCCTCCCGGCGGGCCCGTGGCCCCAGCATTTT. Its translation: CASSLPAGPWPQHF.

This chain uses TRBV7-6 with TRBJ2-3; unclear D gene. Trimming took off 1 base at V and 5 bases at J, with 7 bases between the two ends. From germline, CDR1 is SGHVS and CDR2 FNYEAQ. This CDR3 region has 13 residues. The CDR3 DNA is TGTGCCAGCAGCTTAGATCCCGGAGATACGCAGTATTTT. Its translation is CASSLDPGDTQYF.

CDR3 in amino acids: CASSRTGVNTEAFF. CDR3 bases: TGTGCCAGCTCACGAACAGGGGTGAACACTGAAGCTTTCTTT. The rearrangement links TRBV18 to TRBJ1-1; 7 nucleotides line up with TRBD1. The V and J ends lost 4 bases and 0 bases, in that order; junction bases with no gene match: 2. The CDR3 runs 14 residues. In germline, CDR1 is KGHSH, CDR2 LQKENI.

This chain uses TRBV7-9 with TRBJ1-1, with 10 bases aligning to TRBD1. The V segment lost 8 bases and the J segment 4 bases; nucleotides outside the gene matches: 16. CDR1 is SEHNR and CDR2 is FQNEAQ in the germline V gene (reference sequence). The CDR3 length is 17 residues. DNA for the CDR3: TGTGCCAGCTTTGACAGGGGGCTGATGGGGCCCGCCACTGAAGCTTTCTTT. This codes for CASFDRGLMGPATEAFF.

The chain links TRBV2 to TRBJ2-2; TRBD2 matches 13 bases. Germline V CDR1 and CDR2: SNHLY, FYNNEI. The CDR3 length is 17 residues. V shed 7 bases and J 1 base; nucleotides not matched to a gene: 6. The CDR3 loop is CASKSGLAGQNTGELFF. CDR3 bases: TGTGCCAGCAAATCGGGACTAGCGGGACAGAACACCGGGGAGCTGTTTTTT. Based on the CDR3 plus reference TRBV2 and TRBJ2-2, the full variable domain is EPEVTQTPSHQVTQMGQEVILRCVPISNHLYFYWYRQILGQKVEFLVSFYNNEISEKSEIFDDQFSVERPDGSNFTLKIRSTKLEDSAMYFCASKSGLAGQNTGELFFGEGSRLTVL.

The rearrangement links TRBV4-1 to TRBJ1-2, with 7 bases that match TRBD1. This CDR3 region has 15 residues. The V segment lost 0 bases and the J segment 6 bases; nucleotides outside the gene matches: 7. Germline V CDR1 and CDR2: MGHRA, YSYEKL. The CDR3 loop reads CASSQEVGRGNGYTF. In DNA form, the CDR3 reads TGCGCCAGCAGCCAAGAGGTGGGCAGGGGGAATGGCTACACCTTC.

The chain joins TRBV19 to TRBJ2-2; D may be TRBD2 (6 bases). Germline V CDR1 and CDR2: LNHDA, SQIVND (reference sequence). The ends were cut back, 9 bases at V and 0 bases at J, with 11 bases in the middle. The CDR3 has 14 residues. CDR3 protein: CASSPSANTGELFF. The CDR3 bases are TGTGCCAGCAGCCCTAGCGCGAACACCGGGGAGCTGTTTTTT.

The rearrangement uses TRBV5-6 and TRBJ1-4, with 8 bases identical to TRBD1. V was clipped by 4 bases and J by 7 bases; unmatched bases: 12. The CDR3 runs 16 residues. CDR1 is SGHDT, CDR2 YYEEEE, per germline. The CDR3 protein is CASSQSQGAPGEKLFF. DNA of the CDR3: TGTGCCAGCAGCCAATCGCAGGGGGCGCCTGGTGAAAAACTGTTTTTT.

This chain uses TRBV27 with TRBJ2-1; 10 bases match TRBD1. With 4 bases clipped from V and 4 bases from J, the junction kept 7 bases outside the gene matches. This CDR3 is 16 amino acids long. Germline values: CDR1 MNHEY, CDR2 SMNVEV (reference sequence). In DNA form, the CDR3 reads TGTGCCAGCAGTTCTAACCGGGACAGGGGATACAATGAGCAGTTCTTC. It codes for CASSSNRDRGYNEQFF.

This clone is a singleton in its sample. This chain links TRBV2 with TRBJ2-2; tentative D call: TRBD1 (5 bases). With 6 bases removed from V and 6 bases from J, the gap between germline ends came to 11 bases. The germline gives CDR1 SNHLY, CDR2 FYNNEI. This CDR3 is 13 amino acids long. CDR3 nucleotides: TGTGCCAGCAGGGATGAAGGGGCCGGGGAGCTGTTTTTT. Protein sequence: CASRDEGAGELFF.

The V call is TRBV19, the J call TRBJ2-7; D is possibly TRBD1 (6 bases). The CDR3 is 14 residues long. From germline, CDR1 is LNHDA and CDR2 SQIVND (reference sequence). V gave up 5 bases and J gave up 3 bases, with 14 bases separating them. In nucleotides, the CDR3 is TGTGCCAGTAGTTTGACAGGAGTTATCTACGAGCAGTACTTC. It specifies CASSLTGVIYEQYF.

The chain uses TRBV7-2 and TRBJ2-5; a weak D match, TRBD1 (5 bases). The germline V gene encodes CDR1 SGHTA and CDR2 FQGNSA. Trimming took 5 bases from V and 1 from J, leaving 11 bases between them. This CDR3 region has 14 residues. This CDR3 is CASSPQGIQETQYF. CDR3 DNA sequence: TGTGCCAGCAGCCCCCAGGGAATCCAAGAGACCCAGTACTTC.

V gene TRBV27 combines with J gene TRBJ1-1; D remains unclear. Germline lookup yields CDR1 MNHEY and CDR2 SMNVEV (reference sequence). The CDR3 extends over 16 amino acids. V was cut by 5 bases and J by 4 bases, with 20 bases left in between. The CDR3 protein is CASSPYRVEASTEAFF. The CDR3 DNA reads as TGTGCCAGCAGTCCCTATAGGGTGGAGGCGAGCACTGAAGCTTTCTTT.

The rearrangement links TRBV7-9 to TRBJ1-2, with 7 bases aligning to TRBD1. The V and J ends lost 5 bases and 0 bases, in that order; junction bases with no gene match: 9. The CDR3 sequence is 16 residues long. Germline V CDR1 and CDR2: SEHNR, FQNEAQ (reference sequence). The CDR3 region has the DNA TGTGCCAGCAGCCAGACAGGGACCCTCGCTAACTATGGCTACACCTTC. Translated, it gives CASSQTGTLANYGYTF.

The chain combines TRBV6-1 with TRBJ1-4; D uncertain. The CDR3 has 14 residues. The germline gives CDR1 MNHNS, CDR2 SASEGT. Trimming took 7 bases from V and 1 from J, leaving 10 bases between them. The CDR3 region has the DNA TGTGCCAGCACCTGGGCCGGAACTAATGAAAAACTGTTTTTT. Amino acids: CASTWAGTNEKLFF.

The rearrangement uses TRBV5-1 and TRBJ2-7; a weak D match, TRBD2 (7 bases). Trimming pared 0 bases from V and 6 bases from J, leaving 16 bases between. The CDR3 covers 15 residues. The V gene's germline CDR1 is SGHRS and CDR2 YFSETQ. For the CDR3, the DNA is TGCGCCAGCAGCTTGGTGGGGGGGGCACGTCCCGAGCAGTACTTC. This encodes CASSLVGGARPEQYF.

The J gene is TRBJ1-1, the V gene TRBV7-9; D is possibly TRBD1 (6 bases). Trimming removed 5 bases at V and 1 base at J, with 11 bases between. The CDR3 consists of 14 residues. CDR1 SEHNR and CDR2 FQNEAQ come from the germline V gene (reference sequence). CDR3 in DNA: TGTGCCAGCAGCCCGAACAGGGAGAACACTGAAGCTTTCTTT. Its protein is CASSPNRENTEAFF.

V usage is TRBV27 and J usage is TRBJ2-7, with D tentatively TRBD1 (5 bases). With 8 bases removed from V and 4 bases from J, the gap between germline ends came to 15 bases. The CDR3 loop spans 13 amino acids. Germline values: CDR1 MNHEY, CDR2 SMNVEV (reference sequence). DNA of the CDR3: TGTGCCAGCTCGAAACCAGGGTCTTACGAGCAGTACTTC. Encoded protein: CASSKPGSYEQYF.

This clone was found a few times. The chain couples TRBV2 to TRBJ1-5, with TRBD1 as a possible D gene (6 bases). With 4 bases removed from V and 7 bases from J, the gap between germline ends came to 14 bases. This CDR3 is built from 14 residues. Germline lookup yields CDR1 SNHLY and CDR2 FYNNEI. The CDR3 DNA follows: TGTGCCAGCAGTGTATTGGGGGGGCGGCAGCCCCAGCATTTT. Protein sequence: CASSVLGGRQPQHF.

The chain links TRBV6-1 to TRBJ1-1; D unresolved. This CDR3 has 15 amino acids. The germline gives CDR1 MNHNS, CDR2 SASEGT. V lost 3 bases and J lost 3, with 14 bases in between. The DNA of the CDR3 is TGTGCCAGCAGTGACTTGCGTCAGAGGGACACTGAAGCTTTCTTT. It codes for CASSDLRQRDTEAFF.

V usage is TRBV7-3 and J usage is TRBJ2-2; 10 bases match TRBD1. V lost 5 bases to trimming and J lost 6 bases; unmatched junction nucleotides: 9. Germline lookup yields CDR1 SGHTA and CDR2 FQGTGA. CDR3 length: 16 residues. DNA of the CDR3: TGTGCCAGCAGCCTCGGGGGGACAGGGGCTCCCGGGGAGCTGTTTTTT. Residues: CASSLGGTGAPGELFF.

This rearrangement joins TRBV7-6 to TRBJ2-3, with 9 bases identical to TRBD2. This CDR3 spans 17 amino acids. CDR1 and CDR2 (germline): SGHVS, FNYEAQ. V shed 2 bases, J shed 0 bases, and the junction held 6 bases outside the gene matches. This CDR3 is CASSLRREGQSTDTQYF. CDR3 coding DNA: TGTGCCAGCAGCTTACGGCGGGAGGGTCAGAGCACAGATACGCAGTATTTT.

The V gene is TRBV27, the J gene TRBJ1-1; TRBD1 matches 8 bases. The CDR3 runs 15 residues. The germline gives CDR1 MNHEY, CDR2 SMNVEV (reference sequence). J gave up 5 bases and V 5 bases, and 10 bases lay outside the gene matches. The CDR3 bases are TGTGCCAGCAGTCCCAGGACAGGGCGAAGGACTGAAGCTTTCTTT. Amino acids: CASSPRTGRRTEAFF.